The rows below give T cell receptor beta chains drawn from one sample of a study of shared clonotypes between healthy human individuals. The table came from immunoSEQ multiplex PCR; TCRdb's copy has only in-frame clones and leaves some out. This table holds around 2,000,000 clones, roughly 91% found once. The sequenced material came from naive CD8+ T cells from PBMCs. The receptors derive from a man between 18 and 35 years old in good health. Some clones in this sample may be carry-over from other donors' samples. The CDR3 runs from the conserved cysteine through the conserved F or W. A D gene is named only where the DNA matches it firmly. Size values are once, few and many counts, or a class for expanded clones, and some rows have none.

D gene,V gene,J gene,clone size,CDR3 protein,CDR3 DNA
TRBD1,TRBV5-1,TRBJ2-7,once,CASSEGRTGGYEQYF,TGCGCCAGCAGTGAGGGCAGGACAGGGGGGTACGAGCAGTACTTC
NA,TRBV6-6,TRBJ2-7,NA,CATMGLPYEQYF,TGTGCCACCATGGGTCTACCCTACGAGCAGTACTTC
NA,TRBV19,TRBJ2-7,NA,CASSIGGFYEQYF,TGTGCCAGTAGTATAGGAGGTTTCTACGAGCAGTACTTC
NA,TRBV29-1,TRBJ2-5,NA,CSVEGEGVWAQETQYF,TGCAGCGTTGAAGGGGAGGGGGTTTGGGCCCAAGAGACCCAGTACTTC
NA,TRBV5-4,TRBJ1-1,few,CASSFLQTGNTEAFF,TGTGCCAGCAGCTTCCTCCAGACAGGGAACACTGAAGCTTTCTTT
NA,TRBV15,TRBJ2-7,NA,CATSSRTGEQYF,TGTGCCACCAGCAGTCGAACAGGGGAGCAGTACTTC
NA,TRBV5-1,TRBJ2-3,NA,CASSLEVDTQYF,TGCGCCAGCAGCTTGGAGGTAGATACGCAGTATTTT
NA,TRBV7-9,TRBJ1-2,NA,CASSSSDRSINYGYTF,TGTGCCAGCAGCTCTTCGGACAGATCCATTAACTATGGCTACACCTTC
NA,TRBV29-1,TRBJ2-1,NA,CSVPSHVSYNEQFF,TGCAGCGTCCCATCTCACGTGTCCTACAATGAGCAGTTCTTC
NA,TRBV7-2,TRBJ2-3,NA,CASSHVSPTDTQYF,TGTGCCAGCAGCCACGTTTCGCCCACAGATACGCAGTATTTT
TRBD1,TRBV4-1,TRBJ2-2,once,CASSQDPLGPRGRDGELFF,TGCGCCAGCAGCCAAGACCCCCTAGGCCCCAGGGGGCGGGACGGGGAGCTGTTTTTT
NA,TRBV16,TRBJ1-1,NA,CASSQWENTEAFF,TGTGCCAGCAGCCAATGGGAGAACACTGAAGCTTTCTTT
TRBD2,TRBV9,TRBJ2-3,once,CATVCGGVLTDTQYF,TGTGCCACCGTGTGCGGGGGGGTACTCACAGATACGCAGTATTTT
NA,TRBV5-5,TRBJ2-7,NA,CASSFVGAHEQYF,TGTGCCAGCAGCTTCGTGGGGGCCCACGAGCAGTACTTC
TRBD2,TRBV4-1,TRBJ2-2,NA,CASSQIRGSPGYTGELFF,TGCGCCAGCAGCCAGATACGCGGGAGCCCCGGGTACACCGGGGAGCTGTTTTTT